The rows below give T cell receptor beta chains drawn from one sample of a study of follicular helper T cells after annual influenza vaccination. TCRdb's copy holds only in-frame clones and misses some; the assay was immunoSEQ multiplex PCR. The repertoire has just under 4,000 clones, 82% of them found once; the top ten carry 0.65% to 0.95%. This sample comprised CXCR5- memory CD4+ T cells sorted from blood, obtained 7 days after influenza vaccination. The receptors shown here come from an adult who received the influenza vaccine. The CDR3 runs from the conserved cysteine through the conserved F or W. Each record gives: V gene, J gene, CDR3 length, CDR3 protein.

TRBV7-9	TRBJ1-3	19	CASSQQPTRQKTSGNTIYF
TRBV11-2	TRBJ2-7	18	CASSATLAGAGRTYEQYF
TRBV5-4	TRBJ2-5	15	CASSLAGVYQETQYF
TRBV11-2	TRBJ2-1	14	CASSLQLDRYGQFF
TRBV28	TRBJ1-2	13	CASTDSSNYGYTF
TRBV19	TRBJ2-7	14	CASSMGASGTMQYF
TRBV15	TRBJ2-5	16	CATSPRLAGPQETQYF
TRBV28	TRBJ2-1	15	CASSLTVASYNEQFF
TRBV4-2	TRBJ1-5	15	CASSQAQGSNQPQHF
TRBV15	TRBJ1-5	16	CATSSSTAASNQPQHF
TRBV7-2	TRBJ2-6	17	CASSTTGGCSGANVLTF
TRBV6-1	TRBJ1-2	14	CASSAPGRFYGYTF
TRBV29-1	TRBJ1-1	12	CSVVSPHPEAFF
TRBV2	TRBJ2-7	13	CASSYGTRYEQYF
TRBV5-1	TRBJ1-2	14	CASSSTGTIYGYTF
TRBV5-1	TRBJ2-5	14	CASSLGDEQETQYF
TRBV4-1	TRBJ1-1	16	CASSQASGRSNTEAFF
TRBV4-2	TRBJ2-6	15	CASSQERSGANVLTF
TRBV7-9	TRBJ1-3	16	CASRSKLGSSGNTIYF
TRBV7-2	TRBJ1-1	13	CASPQGRNTEAFF